This record looks at one T cell receptor beta chain sequence and its context. This sample is drawn from a study of beta chain features in type 1 diabetes. This CDR3 is 15 amino acids long. Trimming shortened V by 4 bases and J by 6 bases, and 19 bases separated the two germline ends. CDR1 is SGHAT, CDR2 FQNNGV, per germline. Reverse transcribing all isolated RNA meant expressed TCRB transcripts were sequenced. The method was immunoSEQ multiplex PCR; TCRdb's version includes in-frame clones alone and lacks a portion of them. The table lists roughly 180,000 clones, about 13% of them singletons. Sequenced input: central memory CD4+ T cells from blood. The source is a woman between 18 and 29 years old in good health. The chain combines TRBV11-2 with TRBJ2-7, with a possible D match to TRBD1 (5 bases). The CDR3 is CASSSQGPPLGEQYF. CDR3 DNA: TGTGCCAGCAGCTCCCAGGGTCCGCCTCTGGGCGAGCAGTACTTC.